Listed below are T cell receptor beta chains from one sample, sequenced in a study of cytomegalovirus exposure and HLA in healthy donors. Clones were read by immunoSEQ multiplex PCR, and TCRdb kept only the in-frame ones, dropping some. Of fewer than 200,000 clones listed, 81% are singletons. Sequenced: PBMCs. The receptors were gathered from a woman aged 45-60 years in good health and CMV-seronegative. The CDR3 runs from the conserved cysteine through the conserved F or W. The D gene is left open where the match is weak. Size values are once, few and many counts, or a class for expanded clones, and some rows have none.

V gene: TRBV5-4; J gene: TRBJ1-2; D gene: TRBD1; clone size: few; CDR3 DNA: TGTGCCAGCAGCTCCGACAGGGGCGTCCCTTACTATGGCTACACCTTC; CDR3 protein: CASSSDRGVPYYGYTF
V gene: TRBV27; J gene: TRBJ2-3; D gene: TRBD2; clone size: NA; CDR3 DNA: TGTGCCAGCACTCCGGCTAGCGGGAGTATTATGGATACGCAGTATTTT; CDR3 protein: CASTPASGSIMDTQYF
V gene: TRBV2; J gene: TRBJ2-1; D gene: TRBD2; clone size: NA; CDR3 DNA: TGTGCCAGCAGGGCTAGCGGGGTCAATGAGCAGTTCTTC; CDR3 protein: CASRASGVNEQFF
V gene: TRBV6-1; J gene: TRBJ1-2; D gene: NA; clone size: NA; CDR3 DNA: TGTGCCAGCAGACCCCCGGGACTCCCCTATGGCTACACCTTC; CDR3 protein: CASRPPGLPYGYTF
V gene: TRBV13; J gene: TRBJ2-7; D gene: NA; clone size: NA; CDR3 DNA: TGTGCCAGCAGCCTATACAGGGATTCCTACGAGCAGTACTTC; CDR3 protein: CASSLYRDSYEQYF
V gene: TRBV11-2; J gene: TRBJ2-7; D gene: NA; clone size: NA; CDR3 DNA: TGTGCCAGCAGCTTAGGACCGACGGGCTACGAGCAGTACTTC; CDR3 protein: CASSLGPTGYEQYF
V gene: TRBV28; J gene: TRBJ1-2; D gene: TRBD1; clone size: NA; CDR3 DNA: TGTGCCAGCAGTTCCCCAACAGGGGCTAGCTATGGCTACACCTTC; CDR3 protein: CASSSPTGASYGYTF
V gene: TRBV5-4; J gene: TRBJ1-1; D gene: NA; clone size: NA; CDR3 DNA: TGTGCCAGCAGCTTGGGGCTTCGTGAAGCTTTCTTT; CDR3 protein: CASSLGLREAFF
V gene: TRBV9; J gene: TRBJ1-6; D gene: TRBD1; clone size: NA; CDR3 DNA: TGTGCCAGCAGCGTATCCCCAGGGGGCCAGTCACCCCTCCACTTT; CDR3 protein: CASSVSPGGQSPLHF
V gene: TRBV28; J gene: TRBJ1-5; D gene: NA; clone size: NA; CDR3 DNA: TGTGCCAGCAGACTCCGGGGGGGCCATCAGCCCCAGCATTTT; CDR3 protein: CASRLRGGHQPQHF
V gene: TRBV2; J gene: TRBJ1-1; D gene: NA; clone size: NA; CDR3 DNA: TGTGCCAGCAGTAGCGAACGGAACACTGAAGCTTTCTTT; CDR3 protein: CASSSERNTEAFF
V gene: TRBV18; J gene: TRBJ1-4; D gene: NA; clone size: NA; CDR3 DNA: TGTGCCAGCTCACCCGCAGGGGCACAACTGTTTTTT; CDR3 protein: CASSPAGAQLFF
V gene: TRBV13; J gene: TRBJ2-7; D gene: TRBD2; clone size: NA; CDR3 DNA: TGTGCCAGCAGCTTTCTAGCGGGGAGCTCCTACGAGCAGTACTTC; CDR3 protein: CASSFLAGSSYEQYF
V gene: TRBV9; J gene: TRBJ2-1; D gene: NA; clone size: NA; CDR3 DNA: TGTGCCAGCAGCCCTCGTTCGACAGACTCAGGGGTTGGGTTCTTC; CDR3 protein: CASSPRSTDSGVGFF
V gene: TRBV6-6; J gene: TRBJ1-1; D gene: NA; clone size: NA; CDR3 DNA: TGTGCCAGCAGTGCAACCCGGCGGGGATCGGGCACTGAAGCTTTCTTT; CDR3 protein: CASSATRRGSGTEAFF
V gene: TRBV7-2; J gene: TRBJ2-7; D gene: NA; clone size: NA; CDR3 DNA: TGTGCCAGCAGCGGACGGTGGGGGGTGAGCTCCTACGAGCAGTACTTC; CDR3 protein: CASSGRWGVSSYEQYF
V gene: TRBV10-2; J gene: TRBJ1-1; D gene: NA; clone size: once; CDR3 DNA: TGCGCCAGCAGTCCCTGGGGGGTGAACACTGAAGCTTTCTTT; CDR3 protein: CASSPWGVNTEAFF
V gene: TRBV25-1; J gene: TRBJ1-2; D gene: NA; clone size: NA; CDR3 DNA: TGTGCCAGCAGTGAATCTAAGAAGAACTATGGCTACACCTTC; CDR3 protein: CASSESKKNYGYTF
V gene: TRBV19; J gene: TRBJ2-1; D gene: TRBD2; clone size: NA; CDR3 DNA: TGTGCCAGTAGTATCGAGGCTAGCGGAGCCAATGAGCAGTTCTTC; CDR3 protein: CASSIEASGANEQFF
V gene: TRBV5-4; J gene: TRBJ1-2; D gene: TRBD1; clone size: NA; CDR3 DNA: TGTGCCAGCAGCTTGGGTCGACAGGGGAGAGGCTACACCTTC; CDR3 protein: CASSLGRQGRGYTF
V gene: TRBV5-6; J gene: TRBJ2-7; D gene: TRBD2; clone size: NA; CDR3 DNA: TGTGCCAGCAGCTTCGGGACTAGCGGGAACTCCTACGAGCAGTACTTC; CDR3 protein: CASSFGTSGNSYEQYF
V gene: TRBV7-8; J gene: TRBJ2-7; D gene: TRBD2; clone size: NA; CDR3 DNA: TGTGCCAGCAGGCTCCGGGACTATTCGTCCGACGAGCAGTACTTC; CDR3 protein: CASRLRDYSSDEQYF
V gene: TRBV4-2; J gene: TRBJ2-7; D gene: TRBD1; clone size: few; CDR3 DNA: TGTGCCAGCAGCCAAGCCGCTAGGGACAGTTCCTACGAGCAGTACTTC; CDR3 protein: CASSQAARDSSYEQYF
V gene: TRBV27; J gene: TRBJ2-3; D gene: TRBD2; clone size: NA; CDR3 DNA: TGTGCCAGCAGTTTAATCGGGGGGGGCACACGGGATACGCAGTATTTT; CDR3 protein: CASSLIGGGTRDTQYF
V gene: TRBV15; J gene: TRBJ2-3; D gene: NA; clone size: once; CDR3 DNA: TGTGCCACCAGCAGAGAGTTAGCTTCGAGCACAGATACGCAGTATTTT; CDR3 protein: CATSRELASSTDTQYF
V gene: TRBV5-1; J gene: TRBJ1-5; D gene: NA; clone size: NA; CDR3 DNA: TGCGCCAGCAGCTTGTCTCCCGGGTCTCGGCAGCCCCAGCATTTT; CDR3 protein: CASSLSPGSRQPQHF
V gene: TRBV6-1; J gene: TRBJ2-1; D gene: NA; clone size: NA; CDR3 DNA: TGTGCCAGCAGCGCAACAGGATTAGGGCAGTTCTTC; CDR3 protein: CASSATGLGQFF
V gene: TRBV7-2; J gene: TRBJ2-1; D gene: NA; clone size: NA; CDR3 DNA: TGTGCCAGCAGCTCCCGGGCCTTCGGCGGGGGCTCTAATGAGCAGTTCTTC; CDR3 protein: CASSSRAFGGGSNEQFF
V gene: TRBV7-9; J gene: TRBJ1-3; D gene: TRBD1; clone size: once; CDR3 DNA: TGTGCCAGCAGCAATCGTCAGGGGGAAAACACCATATATTTT; CDR3 protein: CASSNRQGENTIYF
V gene: TRBV19; J gene: TRBJ1-2; D gene: NA; clone size: NA; CDR3 DNA: TGTGCCAGTAGGTCCGCTCGCGACTATGGCTACACCTTC; CDR3 protein: CASRSARDYGYTF
V gene: TRBV7-9; J gene: TRBJ2-3; D gene: NA; clone size: NA; CDR3 DNA: TGTGCCAGCACCTACGACACAGATACGCAGTATTTT; CDR3 protein: CASTYDTDTQYF
V gene: TRBV7-3; J gene: TRBJ2-5; D gene: TRBD2; clone size: once; CDR3 DNA: TGTGCCAGCAGCCTCATTGGGGGGGTACAAGAGACCCAGTACTTC; CDR3 protein: CASSLIGGVQETQYF
V gene: TRBV15; J gene: TRBJ2-1; D gene: TRBD2; clone size: NA; CDR3 DNA: TGTGCCACCAGCAGAGTGGGGGAGGGGCTGAAAGAGCAGTTCTTC; CDR3 protein: CATSRVGEGLKEQFF
V gene: TRBV7-9; J gene: TRBJ1-2; D gene: NA; clone size: NA; CDR3 DNA: TGTGCCAGCAGCTGGGCCGGGACACCAAACAACTATGGCTACACCTTC; CDR3 protein: CASSWAGTPNNYGYTF
V gene: TRBV5-1; J gene: TRBJ2-7; D gene: TRBD1; clone size: NA; CDR3 DNA: TGCGCCAGCAGCGCTACCGGGACAGGGGCCGAGCAGTACTTC; CDR3 protein: CASSATGTGAEQYF